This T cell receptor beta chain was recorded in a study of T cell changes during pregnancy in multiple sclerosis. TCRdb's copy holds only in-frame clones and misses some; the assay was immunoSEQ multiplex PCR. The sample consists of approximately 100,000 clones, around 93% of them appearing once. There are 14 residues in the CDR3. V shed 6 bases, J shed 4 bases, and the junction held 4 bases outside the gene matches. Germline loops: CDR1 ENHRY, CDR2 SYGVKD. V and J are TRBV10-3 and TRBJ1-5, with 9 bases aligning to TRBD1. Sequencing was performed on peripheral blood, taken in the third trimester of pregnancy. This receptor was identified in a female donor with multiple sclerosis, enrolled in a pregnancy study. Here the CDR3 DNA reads TGTGCCATCAGAGGACAGGGGATGAATCAGCCCCAGCATTTT. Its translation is CAIRGQGMNQPQHF.